This TCR beta chain was found in a study of cytomegalovirus exposure and HLA in healthy donors. It was with 60 Vbeta and 13 Jbeta primers that the PCR ran. Sequencing was performed with immunoSEQ multiplex PCR; in TCRdb, only in-frame clones are kept and a portion is missing. The repertoire has about 130,000 clones, approximately 81% of them found once; the top ten carry 0.6% to 0.7%. General study results and limits: Trimming of TCR beta V- and J-genes showed a link, identified in a later analysis, to a missense DCLRE1C variant.

In the case of this clone: Antigen: not known.

Regarding donors, all were healthy bone marrow donors. Germline assignment: CDR1 SGHRS and CDR2 YFSETQ. V shed 4 bases and J 0 bases; nucleotides not matched to a gene: 4. This CDR3 has 14 residues. V usage is TRBV5-1 and J usage is TRBJ2-7; TRBD1 matches at 7 bases. The receptor comes from a man in his late teens or twenties in good health and CMV-seronegative. Sample: PBMCs. The CDR3: CASSPTGSSYEQYF. CDR3 sequence (DNA): TGCGCCAGCAGCCCGACAGGGAGCTCCTACGAGCAGTACTTC.